These 20 T cell receptor beta chains were sequenced from one sample in a study of graft-versus-host responses after intestinal transplantation (dated by TCRdb to about 2021). The receptor library was made with the immunoSEQ multiplex PCR assay. What TCRdb holds here is the immuneACCESS table cut down to in-frame rearrangements. Part of the clones is not present; checked against another copy, under half of the missing clones reflect an unresolved V gene, and the others are unexplained. The sample table records fewer than 30,000 clones; nearly 90% of these occur just once. The ten largest clones take up 9.5% to 13% of the sample. Source: PBMCs, taken approximately 460 days after intestinal transplantation. The origin of the receptors is a human patient who received an intestinal transplant, so some T cells may come from the graft donor.

The chain is built from TRBV30 and TRBJ2-4; D ambiguous. Germline V gives CDR1 GTSNPN, CDR2 SVGIG (reference sequence). The CDR3 extends over 13 amino acids. V lost 4 bases and J lost 2, with 9 bases in between. The CDR3 bases are TGTGCCTGGAATTTAGGTACCAAAAACATTCAGTACTTC. Translating gives CAWNLGTKNIQYF. The full variable domain, its missing parts supplied by reference TRBV30 and TRBJ2-4, is SQTIHQWPATLVQPVGSPLSLECTVEGTSNPNLYWYRQAAGRGLQLLFYSVGIGQISSEVPQNLSASRPQDRQFILSSKKLLLSDSGFYLCAWNLGTKNIQYFGAGTRLSVL.

This clone was seen a few times. This sequence joins TRBV27 and TRBJ2-7, with a tentative D call TRBD1 (6 bases). The CDR3 consists of 14 residues. Per the germline V gene, CDR1 is MNHEY and CDR2 is SMNVEV (reference sequence). Trimming removed 0 bases from V and 4 bases from J, with 10 bases in between. The CDR3 sequence: CASSLSGQPYEQYF. CDR3 nucleotides: TGTGCCAGCAGTTTATCAGGACAGCCATACGAGCAGTACTTC.

In DNA, the CDR3 is TGTGCCAGCAGCCCAAACTATGGACAGGGACCCACTGAAGCTTTCTTT. Amino acid sequence: CASSPNYGQGPTEAFF. The chain is built from TRBV11-2 and TRBJ1-1; the match to TRBD1 covers 8 bases. The ends lost 5 bases at V and 4 bases at J; junction bases unmatched: 12. The CDR3 has 16 amino acids. Germline V gives CDR1 SGHAT, CDR2 FQNNGV.

The chain joins TRBV11-2 to TRBJ2-2; unclear D gene. The V gene's germline CDR1 is SGHAT and CDR2 FQNNGV. Trimming left V 6 bases short and J 4 bases short, with 6 bases between. The CDR3 sequence is 12 residues long. The CDR3 nucleotides are TGTGCCAGCAGTTTGAGCACCGGGGAGCTGTTTTTT. Its protein product is CASSLSTGELFF.

The chain joins TRBV6-5 to TRBJ2-1; 7 nucleotides align to TRBD2. Germline-derived CDR1 and CDR2 are MNHEY and SVGAGI. The CDR3 runs to 14 residues. V gave up 6 bases and J gave up 7 bases; unmatched junction bases: 9. CDR3 coding DNA: TGTGCCAGCAGATTCGGACTAGGGGCGAATGAGCAGTTCTTC. This translates into CASRFGLGANEQFF.

This chain joins TRBV6-5 and TRBJ1-1; TRBD1 matches at 10 bases. This CDR3 spans 15 amino acids. The V gene end was trimmed by 2 bases and the J gene end by 1 base; junction bases not matched to a gene: 1. The germline V gene encodes CDR1 MNHEY and CDR2 SVGAGI. DNA for the CDR3: TGTGCCAGCAGTTACGGGACAGGGGCGAACACTGAAGCTTTCTTT. Protein: CASSYGTGANTEAFF.

This rearrangement joins TRBV28 to TRBJ2-4; 9 bases map to TRBD1. This CDR3 has 19 amino acids. J lost 3 bases, V lost 0 bases, and 12 bases had no gene match. CDR1 and CDR2 (germline): MDHEN, SYDVKM. The CDR3, as DNA: TGTGCCAGCAGTTTATGGGGACAGGGAAGCGGAGGGGTCAAAAACATTCAGTACTTC. This sequence encodes CASSLWGQGSGGVKNIQYF.

To note about this clone: Germline is not matched at one junction end, which may reflect a read error. The rearrangement links TRBV2 to TRBJ1-5; 8 positions agree with TRBD1. From germline, CDR1 is SNHLY and CDR2 FYNNEI. The CDR3 spans 17 residues. CDR3 DNA sequence: TGTGCCAGCAGTGAAGAACAGGGGGTGAATCGTAATCGGCCCCAGCATTTT. Translating it yields CASSEEQGVNRNRPQHF.

The chain couples TRBV7-9 to TRBJ1-6, with 7 bases identical to TRBD1. Trimming took 5 bases from V and 7 from J; bases not matched to a gene: 11. This CDR3 has 16 residues. Per the germline V gene, CDR1 is SEHNR and CDR2 is FQNEAQ (reference sequence). The CDR3 spells CASSAGTAQGNSPLHF. The CDR3 DNA is TGTGCCAGCAGCGCCGGGACAGCCCAGGGGAATTCACCCCTCCACTTT.

This chain joins TRBV28 and TRBJ1-5; TRBD1 matches at 7 bases. CDR1 is MDHEN and CDR2 is SYDVKM in the germline V gene. The CDR3 is 18 residues long. V gave up 5 bases and J gave up 0 bases; unmatched junction bases: 13. CDR3 nucleotide sequence: TGTGCCAGCAGTGTATCCGGGACAGCATTACTTAGCAATCAGCCCCAGCATTTT. The encoded protein is CASSVSGTALLSNQPQHF. The full variable domain, its missing parts supplied by reference TRBV28 and TRBJ1-5, is DVKVTQSSRYLVKRTGEKVFLECVQDMDHENMFWYRQDPGLGLRLIYFSYDVKMKEKGDIPEGYSVSREKKERFSLILESASTNQTSMYLCASSVSGTALLSNQPQHFGDGTRLSIL.

This clone was seen only once. The chain recombines TRBV6-4 with TRBJ1-1; D gene uncertain. The CDR3 sequence is 13 residues long. The V gene lost 4 bases and the J gene lost 6 bases, with 12 bases spanning the gap. Per germline, CDR1 MRHNA and CDR2 SNTAGT. CDR3 in DNA: TGTGCCAGCAGTGTCGGGGAAAAGGCTGAAGCTTTCTTT. The encoded protein is CASSVGEKAEAFF.

The rearrangement uses TRBV7-3 and TRBJ2-3; possibly TRBD2 for D (6 bases). Trimming took off 2 bases at V and 0 bases at J, with 9 bases between the two ends. CDR3 length: 15 amino acids. Per germline, CDR1 SGHTA and CDR2 FQGTGA. CDR3 DNA sequence: TGTGCCAGCAGCTTAGGAGGGAGGAGCACAGATACGCAGTATTTT. Residues: CASSLGGRSTDTQYF.

The V call is TRBV2, the J call TRBJ2-1; D unclear. The germline gives CDR1 SNHLY, CDR2 FYNNEI. The CDR3 length is 15 residues. Trimming removed 3 bases from V and 4 bases from J, with 13 bases in between. Here the CDR3 reads CASSDTQRYYNEQFF. DNA of the CDR3: TGTGCCAGCAGTGACACCCAAAGGTATTACAATGAGCAGTTCTTC.

Concerning this clone itself: The sample has other DNA sequences that encode this CDR3 too. The V gene is TRBV5-6, the J gene TRBJ1-2, with unresolved D. The CDR3 spans 15 residues. The germline V gene encodes CDR1 SGHDT and CDR2 YYEEEE. V was clipped by 1 base and J by 0 bases, with 10 bases between them. CDR3 amino acids: CASSLYRLANYGYTF. The CDR3 DNA follows: TGTGCCAGCAGCTTGTATCGGCTAGCTAACTATGGCTACACCTTC.

V is TRBV9 and J is TRBJ2-3; possibly TRBD1 or TRBD2 for D (5 bases each). This CDR3 is built from 16 residues. Germline loops: CDR1 SGDLS, CDR2 YYNGEE. Deletions cut 1 base from V and 0 bases from J, with 12 bases between. The CDR3 bases are TGTGCCAGCAGCGTATACTCAGGGACCAGCACAGATACGCAGTATTTT. Translation: CASSVYSGTSTDTQYF.

The J gene is TRBJ1-5, the V gene TRBV7-9, with unresolved D. The V end was cut by 4 bases, the J end by 5 bases, with 18 bases between. CDR3 length: 16 amino acids. CDR1 is SEHNR, CDR2 FQNEAQ, per germline (reference sequence). In DNA form, the CDR3 reads TGTGCCAGCAGCTGGAGGGTAAGACAACCATATCAGCCCCAGCATTTT. Translation gives CASSWRVRQPYQPQHF.

The V and J genes are TRBV7-2 and TRBJ2-3; D remains unclear. Germline assignment: CDR1 SGHTA and CDR2 FQGNSA. V gave up 3 bases and J gave up 0 bases, with 13 bases separating them. This CDR3 contains 16 residues. CDR3 DNA sequence: TGTGCCAGCAGCTTCGCGACATCCTCCAGCACAGATACGCAGTATTTT. This translates into CASSFATSSSTDTQYF.

This sequence joins TRBV7-6 and TRBJ2-7, with 9 bases fitting TRBD1. V dropped 5 bases and J dropped 1; count of bases not matched to a gene: 9. The CDR3 length is 16 residues. Germline V gives CDR1 SGHVS, CDR2 FNYEAQ. CDR3 sequence reads: CASSHRTGEVSYEQYF. The CDR3 DNA is TGTGCCAGCAGCCACCGGACAGGGGAAGTGTCCTACGAGCAGTACTTC. Combining the CDR3 with reference TRBV7-6 and TRBJ2-7 gives the whole variable domain GAGVSQSPRYKVTKRGQDVALRCDPISGHVSLYWYRQALGQGPEFLTYFNYEAQQDKSGLPNDRFSAERPEGSISTLTIQRTEQRDSAMYRCASSHRTGEVSYEQYFGPGTRLTVT.

The chain is built from TRBV14 and TRBJ1-6, with D possibly matching TRBD1 (6 bases). This CDR3 spans 15 amino acids. V lost 2 bases and J 11 bases, leaving 16 bases between the germline ends. CDR1 and CDR2 from the germline V gene are SGHDN and FVKESK. The CDR3 reads CASSQSNIGGTPLHF. In nucleotides, the CDR3 is TGTGCCAGCAGCCAATCCAATATAGGGGGGACACCCCTCCACTTT.

The gene calls are TRBV7-9 and TRBJ1-3; D perhaps matches TRBD1 (6 bases). The V gene's germline CDR1 is SEHNR and CDR2 FQNEAQ (reference sequence). The V and J ends lost 1 base and 1 base respectively, with 17 bases between them. This CDR3 region has 18 residues. Here the CDR3 reads CASSLGFRGKRSGNTIYF. The CDR3 DNA sequence: TGTGCCAGCAGCTTAGGGTTCAGGGGAAAGCGTTCTGGAAACACCATATATTTT.